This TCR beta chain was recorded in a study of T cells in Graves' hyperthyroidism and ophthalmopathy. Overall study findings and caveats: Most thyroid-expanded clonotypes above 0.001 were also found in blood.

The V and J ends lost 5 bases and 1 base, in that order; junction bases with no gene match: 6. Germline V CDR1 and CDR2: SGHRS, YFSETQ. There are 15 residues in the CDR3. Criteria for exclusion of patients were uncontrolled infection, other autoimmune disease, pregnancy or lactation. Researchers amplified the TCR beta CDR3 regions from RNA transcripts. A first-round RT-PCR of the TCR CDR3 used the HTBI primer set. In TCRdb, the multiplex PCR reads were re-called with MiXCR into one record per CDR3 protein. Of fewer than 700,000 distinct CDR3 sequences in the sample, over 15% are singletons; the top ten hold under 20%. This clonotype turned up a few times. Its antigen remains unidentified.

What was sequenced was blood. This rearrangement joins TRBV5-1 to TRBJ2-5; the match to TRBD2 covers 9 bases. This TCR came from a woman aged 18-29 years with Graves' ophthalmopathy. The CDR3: CASSPASGAQETQYF. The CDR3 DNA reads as TGCGCCAGCAGTCCGGCTAGCGGGGCCCAAGAGACCCAGTACTTC.